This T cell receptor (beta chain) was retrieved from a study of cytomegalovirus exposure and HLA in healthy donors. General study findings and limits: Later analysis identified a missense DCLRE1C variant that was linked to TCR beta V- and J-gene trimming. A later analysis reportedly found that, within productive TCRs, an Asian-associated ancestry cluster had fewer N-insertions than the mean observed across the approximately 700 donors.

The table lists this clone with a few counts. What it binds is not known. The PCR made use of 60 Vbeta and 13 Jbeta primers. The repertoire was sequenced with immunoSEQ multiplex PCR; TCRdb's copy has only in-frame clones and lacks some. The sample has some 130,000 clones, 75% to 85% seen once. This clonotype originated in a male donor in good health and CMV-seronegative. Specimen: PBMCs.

The CDR3 DNA sequence: TGTGCCAGCAGCGTTGGACAGGGGGCGGGCGGCTACACCTTC. It encodes CASSVGQGAGGYTF. The rearrangement joins TRBV2 to TRBJ1-2; 11 nucleotides agree with TRBD1. The trim removed 6 bases at V and 8 bases at J, leaving 8 bases unmatched. Looked up from germline, CDR1 is SNHLY and CDR2 is FYNNEI. The CDR3 has 14 amino acids.